The clone carrying this TCR beta chain was recorded at least ten times. Each CDR3 protein is one row after TCRdb ran MiXCR on the 5' RACE reads. The table lists about 810,000 distinct CDR3 sequences, roughly 12% of them singletons. The germline CDR1 and CDR2 sequences are MGHRA and YSYEKL. This CDR3 has 15 residues. Trimming took 0 bases from V and 2 from J, leaving 10 bases between them. This sample is part of a study of identical twins. Separately, the same data were catalogued under a study of yellow fever vaccine responses in identical twins.

Sequencing input: PBMCs. The chain is built from TRBV4-1 and TRBJ1-2; D gene unclear. The sequence came from a woman younger than 35 in good health. CDR3 nucleotide sequence: TGCGCCAGCAGCCAAGATGCTCAAAAAAACTATGGCTACACCTTC. As protein: CASSQDAQKNYGYTF.